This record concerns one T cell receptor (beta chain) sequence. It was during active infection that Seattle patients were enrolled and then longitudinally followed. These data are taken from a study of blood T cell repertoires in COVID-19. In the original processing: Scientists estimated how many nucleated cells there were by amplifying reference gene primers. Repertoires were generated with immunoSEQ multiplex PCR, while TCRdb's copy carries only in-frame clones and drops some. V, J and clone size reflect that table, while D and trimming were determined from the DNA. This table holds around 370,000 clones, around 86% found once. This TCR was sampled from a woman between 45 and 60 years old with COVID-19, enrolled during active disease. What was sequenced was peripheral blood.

The CDR3 spells CASSPDIPNYGYTF. The CDR3 region has the DNA TGTGCCAGCAGTCCCGACATTCCTAACTATGGCTACACCTTC. V usage is TRBV28 and J usage is TRBJ1-2, with D uncertain. The V gene lost 5 bases and the J gene lost 0 bases, with 10 bases spanning the gap. Germline V gene data show CDR1 as MDHEN and CDR2 as SYDVKM. This CDR3 is 14 amino acids long.